Given below is one TCR beta chain in context. The data derive from a study of blood T cell repertoires in COVID-19. This table comes from immunoSEQ multiplex PCR, and its TCRdb copy is limited to in-frame clones, with some not included. The table includes under 450,000 clones, about 89% detected once. CDR1 is MNHEY, CDR2 SMNVEV, per germline (reference sequence). The CDR3 length is 16 residues. Trimming stripped 4 bases from V and 4 bases from J, with 16 bases between. Sequenced sample: peripheral blood. The V gene is TRBV27, the J gene TRBJ1-4, with D possibly matching TRBD1 (6 bases). This TCR was sampled from a woman between 35 and 50 years old with COVID-19, enrolled during active disease. The CDR3 DNA reads TGTGCCAGCAGTTGGGGGCGGTCTAGGGGTAATGAAAAACTGTTTTTT. Translating gives CASSWGRSRGNEKLFF.